What follows is one T cell receptor beta chain and its context. Its antigen is unknown. The germline V gene encodes CDR1 MGHRA and CDR2 YSYEKL. The CDR3 spans 16 residues. Trimming pared 2 bases from V and 1 base from J, leaving 13 bases between. The sample originates from a study of CD8+ T cells in alopecia areata. Study-wide findings and caveats: With just one nonresponder, it is still uncertain whether baseline CD8+ expansion relates to response. On tofacitinib, scalp clonality and expanded CD8+ clones among top 100 fell significantly.

RNA was extracted and reverse transcribed into cDNA as the sequencing template. Data came from immunoSEQ multiplex PCR; TCRdb stores just in-frame clones and leaves some out. The sample contains over 150,000 clones, roughly 60% of which appear only once. Treatment indicated: oral pan-JAK inhibitor, 5-10 mg twice daily. Specimen: CD4+ T cells sorted from blood, collected at week 24, from a patient treated with tofacitinib. The chain is built from TRBV4-1 and TRBJ2-3, with D possibly matching TRBD1 (5 bases). The receptor was derived from a human donor with alopecia areata. The CDR3 bases are TGCGCCAGCAGCCAAATGCTGGGGCAGGGCACAGATACGCAGTATTTT. Translation gives CASSQMLGQGTDTQYF.